A selection of T cell receptor beta chains follows, all from one sample in a study of T cells in Graves' hyperthyroidism and ophthalmopathy. One entry per CDR3 protein, called by TCRdb with MiXCR from the multiplex PCR reads. The sample holds around 250,000 distinct CDR3 sequences, more than 14% seen once. Sequencing input: blood. These receptors originate from a woman between 40 and 50 years old with Graves' hyperthyroidism that later progressed to Graves' ophthalmopathy. Both conserved end residues are part of each CDR3. D genes are given only for firm matches. Not all rows give a size; the values are once, few, many and, for expanded clones, a class.

NA	14	NA	TRBV4-2	TRBJ2-3	TGTGCCAGCAGCCAAGATGGACCTGCAGATACGCAGTATTTT	CASSQDGPADTQYF
NA	15	few	TRBV7-3	TRBJ2-7	TGTGCCAGCAGCTTACGCCACAGGGAGGGAAGTGAGCAGTACTTC	CASSLRHREGSEQYF
TRBD2	16	many	TRBV12-3/TRBV12-4	TRBJ2-3	TGTGCCAGCAGTGGACTAGCGGGATACAGTGCAGATACGCAGTATTTT	CASSGLAGYSADTQYF
TRBD2	21	many	TRBV12-5	TRBJ2-1	TGTGCTAGTGGTTTGGTACTTCCGGGGCTAGCGGGAGGGCCTGCCTACAATGAGCAGTTCTTC	CASGLVLPGLAGGPAYNEQFF
NA	14	many	TRBV12-3/TRBV12-4	TRBJ2-1	TGTGCCAGCAGTTTATTGCTAGCCAGCAATGAGCAGTTCTTC	CASSLLLASNEQFF
NA	15	many	TRBV6-2/TRBV6-3	TRBJ2-7	TGTGCCAGCAGTTACCTCCCGGGACGGAACTACGAGCAGTACTTC	CASSYLPGRNYEQYF
NA	14	many	TRBV12-3/TRBV12-4	TRBJ1-6	TGTGCCAGCAGTTTAGGCCGTGGGAATTCACCCCTCCACTTT	CASSLGRGNSPLHF
NA	14	many	TRBV11-2	TRBJ2-1	TGTGCCAGCAGCCCAAGCGGTTCCTACAATGAGCAGTTCTTC	CASSPSGSYNEQFF
NA	12	many	TRBV28	TRBJ1-1	TGTGCCAGCAGTTTATGGGACACTGAAGCTTTCTTT	CASSLWDTEAFF
TRBD1	14	many	TRBV11-2	TRBJ2-7	TGTGCCAGCAGCTTAGTAGACAGGGGCGTCGAGCAGTACTTC	CASSLVDRGVEQYF
NA	11	many	TRBV6-5	TRBJ2-1	TGTGCCAGCAGTTACGTAGAGGGGCAGTTCTTC	CASSYVEGQFF